This is a list of T cell receptor beta chains from one sample in a study of shared clonotypes between healthy human individuals. Sequenced by immunoSEQ multiplex PCR; TCRdb stores in-frame clones only, minus some. The sample includes a few million clones, 90% to 96% of them seen just once. The source material was naive CD4+ T cells sorted from blood. These receptor sequences come from a man between 18 and 35 years old in good health. Both conserved end residues are part of each CDR3. The order of the fields is J gene, D gene, clone size, V gene, CDR3 protein, CDR3 DNA. The D gene is left open where the match is weak. Part of the rows lack a size; the others show once, few, many or a class for expanded clones.

>TRBJ2-7|TRBD1|NA|TRBV5-5
CASRKTGGQGNSYEQYF
TGTGCCAGCAGAAAAACAGGGGGCCAAGGTAACTCCTACGAGCAGTACTTC
>TRBJ2-3|NA|NA|TRBV10-3
CATLTASTDTQYF
TGTGCCACCTTGACAGCCAGCACAGATACGCAGTATTTT
>TRBJ2-5|NA|NA|TRBV5-1
CASSPPQGWQETQYF
TGCGCCAGCAGCCCACCACAGGGATGGCAAGAGACCCAGTACTTC
>TRBJ2-7|TRBD2|NA|TRBV6-6
CASSYRTSGSYEQYF
TGTGCCAGCAGCTACAGGACTAGCGGGTCTTACGAGCAGTACTTC
>TRBJ2-1|NA|NA|TRBV15
CATSRLGGSEQFF
TGTGCCACCAGCAGATTAGGGGGGAGTGAGCAGTTCTTC
>TRBJ1-1|TRBD1|NA|TRBV19
CASRGTGKIGTEAFF
TGTGCCAGTAGGGGGACAGGGAAGATCGGCACTGAAGCTTTCTTT
>TRBJ1-4|TRBD1|NA|TRBV19
CASGEQGAYGKLFF
TGTGCCAGTGGGGAGCAGGGGGCATATGGAAAACTGTTTTTT
>TRBJ1-3|TRBD1|NA|TRBV10-3
CAIGTGAKSGNTIYF
TGTGCCATCGGGACAGGGGCCAAATCTGGAAACACCATATATTTT
>TRBJ2-7|NA|NA|TRBV7-2
CASSSRSWVEQYF
TGTGCCAGCAGCTCTCGCTCGTGGGTCGAGCAGTACTTC
>TRBJ2-7|NA|NA|TRBV5-1
CASSLDGTYEQYF
TGCGCCAGCAGCCTTGACGGGACCTACGAGCAGTACTTC
>TRBJ1-3|NA|NA|TRBV10-2
CASSESISGNTIYF
TGCGCCAGCAGTGAGTCGATCTCTGGAAACACCATATATTTT
>TRBJ1-4|TRBD1|NA|TRBV28
CASSSPGDRGRANEKLFF
TGTGCCAGCAGTAGCCCGGGGGACAGGGGGCGGGCTAATGAAAAACTGTTTTTT
>TRBJ2-6|NA|NA|TRBV19
CASTTLGGNLTGANVLTF
TGTGCCAGTACCACCCTTGGAGGAAATCTAACTGGGGCCAACGTCCTGACTTTC
>TRBJ1-5|TRBD1|NA|TRBV4-2
CASSPETGASNQPQHF
TGTGCCAGCAGCCCGGAGACAGGGGCTAGCAATCAGCCCCAGCATTTT
>TRBJ1-5|NA|NA|TRBV5-1
CASSLDPGQPQHF
TGCGCCAGCAGCTTGGATCCTGGTCAGCCCCAGCATTTT
>TRBJ1-2|NA|once|TRBV29-1
CSVFTGRSNYGYTF
TGCAGCGTTTTCACAGGGAGGTCGAACTATGGCTACACCTTC
>TRBJ2-7|TRBD2|once|TRBV18
CASSRPGLGGSYEQYF
TGTGCCAGCTCAAGACCGGGACTAGGGGGCTCCTACGAGCAGTACTTC
>TRBJ2-1|TRBD1|NA|TRBV5-5
CASREGQGARNEQFF
TGTGCCAGCAGAGAGGGACAGGGGGCGCGAAATGAGCAGTTCTTC
>TRBJ1-5|TRBD1|NA|TRBV28
CASSRTGRSNQPQHF
TGTGCCAGCAGTCGGACAGGGAGGAGCAATCAGCCCCAGCATTTT
>TRBJ1-2|NA|NA|TRBV5-4
CASSLAGPSYGYTF
TGTGCCAGCAGCTTGGCGGGGCCGAGCTATGGCTACACCTTC
>TRBJ1-2|NA|NA|TRBV6-4
CASSEQGGDYGYTF
TGTGCCAGCAGTGAACAGGGCGGAGACTATGGCTACACCTTC
>TRBJ2-2|NA|NA|TRBV10-3
CAISESVANTGELFF
TGTGCCATCAGTGAGTCGGTGGCGAACACCGGGGAGCTGTTTTTT
>TRBJ2-3|TRBD2|NA|TRBV5-4
CASSGGRSSGGADTQYF
TGTGCCAGCAGCGGCGGGCGTTCTAGCGGGGGGGCAGATACGCAGTATTTT
>TRBJ1-1|NA|NA|TRBV6-5
CASSSEGGDPNTEAFF
TGTGCCAGCAGTTCCGAGGGTGGGGACCCAAACACTGAAGCTTTCTTT
>TRBJ2-2|NA|NA|TRBV7-9
CASSLEGLTGELFF
TGTGCCAGCAGCTTGGAGGGGTTGACCGGGGAGCTGTTTTTT
>TRBJ2-7|NA|NA|TRBV28
CASSGSTYEQYF
TGTGCCAGCAGCGGCAGTACCTACGAGCAGTACTTC
>TRBJ2-5|NA|NA|TRBV7-2
CASSPRSGETQYF
TGTGCCAGCAGTCCAAGGTCGGGAGAGACCCAGTACTTC
>TRBJ2-1|NA|NA|TRBV10-2
CASSESTLDRNEQFF
TGCGCCAGCAGTGAGTCGACTCTAGATCGGAATGAGCAGTTCTTC
>TRBJ2-3|NA|NA|TRBV5-1
CASSSAGLTDTQYF
TGCGCCAGCAGCTCCGCAGGGTTAACAGATACGCAGTATTTT
>TRBJ1-2|TRBD1|NA|TRBV30
CAWSAGGNGYTF
TGTGCCTGGAGTGCAGGGGGCAACGGCTACACCTTC
>TRBJ1-5|TRBD1|NA|TRBV6-5
CASRSTGGNQPQHF
TGTGCCAGCAGGTCAACAGGGGGCAATCAGCCCCAGCATTTT
>TRBJ2-3|NA|NA|TRBV2
CASSPDTQYF
TGTGCCAGCAGTCCTGATACGCAGTATTTT
>TRBJ1-6|NA|once|TRBV19
CASSTELSYNSPLHF
TGTGCCAGTAGTACGGAACTCTCCTATAATTCACCCCTCCACTTT
>TRBJ1-2|NA|NA|TRBV7-9
CASSRQVTPYGYTF
TGTGCCAGCAGTCGACAGGTGACGCCATATGGCTACACCTTC
>TRBJ2-3|NA|NA|TRBV19
CASSNTRTDTQYF
TGTGCCAGTAGTAACACCCGGACGGATACGCAGTATTTT
>TRBJ2-3|NA|NA|TRBV9
CASSVAGRGTDTQYF
TGTGCCAGCAGCGTAGCTGGGCGCGGCACAGATACGCAGTATTTT
>TRBJ1-1|TRBD1|NA|TRBV18
CASSRTGGTEAFF
TGTGCCAGCTCACGAACAGGGGGCACTGAAGCTTTCTTT
>TRBJ2-7|NA|NA|TRBV5-4
CASKLGESEQYF
TGTGCCAGTAAACTTGGGGAATCCGAGCAGTACTTC
>TRBJ2-7|NA|NA|TRBV30
CAWSLDSPYEQYF
TGTGCCTGGAGTTTGGACTCCCCTTACGAGCAGTACTTC
>TRBJ2-6|TRBD1|NA|TRBV2
CASSALAGGAGANVLTF
TGTGCCAGCAGTGCGTTGGCAGGGGGCGCTGGGGCCAACGTCCTGACTTTC
>TRBJ1-4|NA|NA|TRBV4-3
CASSQDYGRVVEKLFF
TGCGCCAGCAGCCAAGATTATGGCAGGGTGGTTGAAAAACTGTTTTTT
>TRBJ1-2|NA|NA|TRBV19
CASNTRTASGYTF
TGTGCCAGTAATACTAGGACAGCTTCTGGCTACACCTTC
>TRBJ1-6|NA|NA|TRBV7-2
CASSLLERGKSPLHF
TGTGCCAGCAGCTTATTAGAACGGGGAAAATCACCCCTCCACTTT
>TRBJ1-4|NA|NA|TRBV4-3
CASSQDFRVGGPNEKLFF
TGCGCCAGCAGCCAAGATTTCCGGGTAGGAGGACCTAATGAAAAACTGTTTTTT
>TRBJ1-1|TRBD1|NA|TRBV7-9
CASSSLTGGKTEAFF
TGTGCCAGCAGCTCCTTGACAGGGGGGAAGACTGAAGCTTTCTTT